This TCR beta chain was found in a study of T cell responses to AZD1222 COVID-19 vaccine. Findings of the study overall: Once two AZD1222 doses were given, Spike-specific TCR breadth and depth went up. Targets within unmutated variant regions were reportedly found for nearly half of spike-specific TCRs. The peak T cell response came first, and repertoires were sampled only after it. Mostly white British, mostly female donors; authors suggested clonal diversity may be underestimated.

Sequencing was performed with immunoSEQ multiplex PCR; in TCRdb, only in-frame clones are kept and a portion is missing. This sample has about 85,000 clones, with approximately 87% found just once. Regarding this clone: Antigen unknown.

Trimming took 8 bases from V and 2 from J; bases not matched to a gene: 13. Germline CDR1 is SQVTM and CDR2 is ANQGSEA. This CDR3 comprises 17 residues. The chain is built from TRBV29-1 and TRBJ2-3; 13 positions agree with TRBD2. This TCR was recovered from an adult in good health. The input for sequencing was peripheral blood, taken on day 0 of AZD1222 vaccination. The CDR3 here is CSTRGFGTSGNTDTQYF. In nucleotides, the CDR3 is TGCAGCACAAGGGGGTTTGGGACTAGCGGGAACACAGATACGCAGTATTTT.